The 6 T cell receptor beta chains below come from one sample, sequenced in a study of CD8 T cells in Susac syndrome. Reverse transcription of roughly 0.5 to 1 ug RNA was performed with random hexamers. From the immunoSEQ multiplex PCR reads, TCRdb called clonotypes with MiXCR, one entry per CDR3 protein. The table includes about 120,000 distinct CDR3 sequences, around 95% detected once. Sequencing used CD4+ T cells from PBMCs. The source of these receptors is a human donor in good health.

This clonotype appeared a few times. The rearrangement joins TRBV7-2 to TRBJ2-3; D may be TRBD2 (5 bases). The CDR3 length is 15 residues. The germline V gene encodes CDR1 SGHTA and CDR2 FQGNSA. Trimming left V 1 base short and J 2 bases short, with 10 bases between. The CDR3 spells CASSLVRGFTDTQYF. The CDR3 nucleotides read TGTGCCAGCAGCTTAGTTCGGGGATTCACAGATACGCAGTATTTT.

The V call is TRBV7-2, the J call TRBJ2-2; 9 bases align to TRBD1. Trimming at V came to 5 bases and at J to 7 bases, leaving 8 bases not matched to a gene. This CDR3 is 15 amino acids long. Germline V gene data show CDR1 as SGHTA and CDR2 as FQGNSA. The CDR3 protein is CASSPMDRGGGELFF. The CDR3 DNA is TGTGCCAGCAGCCCGATGGACAGGGGTGGCGGGGAGCTGTTTTTT.

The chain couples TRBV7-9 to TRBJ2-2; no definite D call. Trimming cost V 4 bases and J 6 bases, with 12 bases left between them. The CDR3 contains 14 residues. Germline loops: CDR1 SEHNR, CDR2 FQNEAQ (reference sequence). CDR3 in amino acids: CASSYSASPGELFF. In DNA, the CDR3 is TGTGCCAGCAGCTACAGCGCTAGTCCCGGGGAGCTGTTTTTT. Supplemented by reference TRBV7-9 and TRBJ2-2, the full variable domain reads DTGVSQNPRHKITKRGQNVTFRCDPISEHNRLYWYRQTLGQGPEFLTYFQNEAQLEKSRLLSDRFSAERPKGSFSTLEIQRTEQGDSAMYLCASSYSASPGELFFGEGSRLTVL.

CDR3 amino acids: CASSFWAGTDSNQPQHF. The CDR3 nucleotides are TGTGCCAGCAGCTTTTGGGCCGGGACAGATAGCAATCAGCCCCAGCATTTT. The rearrangement links TRBV7-9 to TRBJ1-5, with 7 bases that match TRBD1. With 3 bases clipped from V and 0 bases from J, the junction kept 8 bases outside the gene matches. The germline V gene encodes CDR1 SEHNR and CDR2 FQNEAQ (reference sequence). The CDR3 runs to 17 residues.

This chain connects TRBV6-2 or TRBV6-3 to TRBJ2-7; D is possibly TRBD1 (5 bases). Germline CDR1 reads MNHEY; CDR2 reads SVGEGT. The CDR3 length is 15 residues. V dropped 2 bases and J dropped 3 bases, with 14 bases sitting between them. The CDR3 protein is CASSYPYLGRYEQYF. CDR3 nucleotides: TGTGCCAGCAGTTACCCGTACCTGGGGCGCTACGAGCAGTACTTC.

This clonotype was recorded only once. CDR3: CASSQGLAGTGGELFF. CDR3 in DNA: TGTGCCAGCAGCCAGGGACTAGCGGGAACTGGCGGGGAGCTGTTTTTT. The chain employs TRBV3-1 and TRBJ2-2, with TRBD2 matching over 13 bases. Germline assignment: CDR1 LGHDT and CDR2 YNNKEL (reference sequence). This CDR3 spans 16 amino acids. Trimming cost V 3 bases and J 7 bases; bases outside gene matches: 5.